This T cell receptor (beta chain) was identified during a study of CD8+CD57+ T cells in acquired aplastic anemia. Study overall: The average for DNA from sorted CD4+ and CD8+ cells was 3 to 3.5 ug. There were roughly 9.8 million reads, on average, for CD4+ cells from healthy donors. The study, taken as a whole, reports: Patients and controls shared around 30 CD8+ CDR3 sequences.

This clonotype was seen a handful of times. The antigen remains unidentified. The CDR3 is 13 residues long. Germline lookup yields CDR1 SQVTM and CDR2 ANQGSEA. V gave up 6 bases and J gave up 0 bases, with 11 bases separating them. The template for TCR beta VDJ and CDR3 sequence profiling was genomic DNA. One entry per CDR3 protein results from TCRdb running MiXCR on the reads. Here the sample spans around 50,000 distinct CDR3 sequences, about 73% being singletons. This TCR derives from a human donor in good health, serving as a control. The chain carries TRBV29-1 and TRBJ1-2; possible D gene TRBD1, 6 bases. Source material: sorted CD4+, CD8+, or CD8+CD57+ T cells (not recorded which) from PBMCs. Written as DNA, the CDR3 is TGCAGCGTCGGGACATATACTAACTATGGCTACACCTTC. It encodes CSVGTYTNYGYTF.